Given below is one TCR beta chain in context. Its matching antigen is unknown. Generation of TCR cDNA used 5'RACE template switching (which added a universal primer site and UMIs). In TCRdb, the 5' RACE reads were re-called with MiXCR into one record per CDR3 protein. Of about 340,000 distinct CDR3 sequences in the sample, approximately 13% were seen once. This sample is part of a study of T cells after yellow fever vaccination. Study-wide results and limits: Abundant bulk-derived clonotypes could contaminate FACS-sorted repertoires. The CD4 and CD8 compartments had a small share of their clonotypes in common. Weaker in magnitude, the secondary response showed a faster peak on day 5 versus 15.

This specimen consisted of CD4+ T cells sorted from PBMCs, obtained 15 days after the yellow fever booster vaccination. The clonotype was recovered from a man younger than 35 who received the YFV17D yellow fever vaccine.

The CDR3 bases are TGTGCCAGCAGCTTAGGGGACTACCCAACAGATACGCAGTATTTT. Encoded protein: CASSLGDYPTDTQYF. The V gene is TRBV7-2, the J gene TRBJ2-3; 7 nucleotides agree with TRBD2. Germline values: CDR1 SGHTA, CDR2 FQGNSA. Trimming removed 1 base from V and 3 bases from J; junction bases left unmatched: 4. This CDR3 has 15 residues.